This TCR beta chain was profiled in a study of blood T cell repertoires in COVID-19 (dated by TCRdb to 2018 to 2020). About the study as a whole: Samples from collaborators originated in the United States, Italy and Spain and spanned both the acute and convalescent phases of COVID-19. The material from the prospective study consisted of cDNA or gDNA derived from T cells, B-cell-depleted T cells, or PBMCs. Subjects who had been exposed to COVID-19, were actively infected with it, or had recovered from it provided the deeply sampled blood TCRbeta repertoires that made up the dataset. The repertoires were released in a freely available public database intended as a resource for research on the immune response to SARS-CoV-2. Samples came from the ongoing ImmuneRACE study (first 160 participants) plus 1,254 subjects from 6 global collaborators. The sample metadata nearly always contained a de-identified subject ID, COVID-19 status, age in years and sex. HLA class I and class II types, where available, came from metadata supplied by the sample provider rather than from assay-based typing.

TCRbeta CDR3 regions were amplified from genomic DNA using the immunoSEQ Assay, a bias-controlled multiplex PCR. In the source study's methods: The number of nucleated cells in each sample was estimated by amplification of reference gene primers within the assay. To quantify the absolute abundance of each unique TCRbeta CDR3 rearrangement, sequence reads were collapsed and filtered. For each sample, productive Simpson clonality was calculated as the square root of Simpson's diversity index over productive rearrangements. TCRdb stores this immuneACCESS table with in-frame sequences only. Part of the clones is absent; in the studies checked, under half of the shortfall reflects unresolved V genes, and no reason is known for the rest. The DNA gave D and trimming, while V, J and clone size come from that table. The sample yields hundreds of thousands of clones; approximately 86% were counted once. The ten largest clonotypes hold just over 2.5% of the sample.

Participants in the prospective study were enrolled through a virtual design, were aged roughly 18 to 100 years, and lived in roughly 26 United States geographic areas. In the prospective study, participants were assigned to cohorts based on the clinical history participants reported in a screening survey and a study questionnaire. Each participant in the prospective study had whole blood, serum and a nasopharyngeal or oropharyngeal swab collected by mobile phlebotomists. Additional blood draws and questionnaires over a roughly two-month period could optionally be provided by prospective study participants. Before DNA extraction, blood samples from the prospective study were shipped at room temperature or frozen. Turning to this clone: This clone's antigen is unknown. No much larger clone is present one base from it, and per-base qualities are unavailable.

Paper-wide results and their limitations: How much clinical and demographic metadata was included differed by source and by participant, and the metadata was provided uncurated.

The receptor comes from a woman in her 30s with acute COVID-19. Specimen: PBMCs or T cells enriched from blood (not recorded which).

At the DNA level, the sequence is TGTGCCAGCAGCCTCTGGTCAGGTAAAAAAGAGACCCAGTACTTC. Its translation is CASSLWSGKKETQYF. The chain was built from TRBV3-1 (or the pseudogene TRBV3-2) and TRBJ2-5; the D gene is not confidently resolved. V drops 4 bases and J drops 3 bases, leaving 15 bases in between. CDR1 is given as LGHDT and CDR2 as YNNKEL, both from the germline V gene (reference sequence). Taken from cysteine to phenylalanine, the CDR3 has 15 residues. Solely the CDR3 DNA is kept, with 45 bases framed from the first base.